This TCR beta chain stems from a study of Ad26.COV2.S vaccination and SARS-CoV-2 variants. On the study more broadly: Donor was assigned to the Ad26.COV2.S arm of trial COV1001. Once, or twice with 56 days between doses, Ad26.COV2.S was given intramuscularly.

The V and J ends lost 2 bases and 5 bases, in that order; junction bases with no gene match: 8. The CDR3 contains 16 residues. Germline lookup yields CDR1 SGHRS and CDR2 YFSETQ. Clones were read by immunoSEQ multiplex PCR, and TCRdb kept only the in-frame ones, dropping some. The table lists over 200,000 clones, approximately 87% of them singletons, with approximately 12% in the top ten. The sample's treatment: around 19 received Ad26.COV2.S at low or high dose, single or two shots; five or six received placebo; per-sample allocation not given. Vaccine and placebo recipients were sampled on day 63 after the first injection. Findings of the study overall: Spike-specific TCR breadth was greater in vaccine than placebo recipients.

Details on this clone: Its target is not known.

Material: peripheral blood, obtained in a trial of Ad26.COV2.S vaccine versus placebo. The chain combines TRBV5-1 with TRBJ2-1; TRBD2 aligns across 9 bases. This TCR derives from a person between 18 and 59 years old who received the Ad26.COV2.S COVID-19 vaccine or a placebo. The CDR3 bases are TGCGCCAGCAGCTTCGAGCGGGGGGCGATAAACAATGAGCAGTTCTTC. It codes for CASSFERGAINNEQFF.